This T cell receptor (beta chain) was found in a study of siplizumab effects on memory and regulatory T cells. Per-sample assaying covered 85,000 to 100,000 TCR templates. This table comes from immunoSEQ multiplex PCR, and its TCRdb copy is limited to in-frame clones, with some not included. The sample lists about 87,000 clones; over 85% were seen once. There are 12 residues in the CDR3. The V gene's germline CDR1 is MNHEY and CDR2 SMNVEV (reference sequence). Between the trimmed V and J ends, which lost 5 bases and 10 bases, there was a span of 13 bases. What was sequenced was non-Treg CD4+ T cells sorted from blood. The clonotype comes from a human donor in good health. The V call is TRBV27, the J call TRBJ2-3, with D hard to call. CDR3 bases: TGTGCCAGCAGTACATACCCCAGCCCGCAGTATTTT. Protein: CASSTYPSPQYF.